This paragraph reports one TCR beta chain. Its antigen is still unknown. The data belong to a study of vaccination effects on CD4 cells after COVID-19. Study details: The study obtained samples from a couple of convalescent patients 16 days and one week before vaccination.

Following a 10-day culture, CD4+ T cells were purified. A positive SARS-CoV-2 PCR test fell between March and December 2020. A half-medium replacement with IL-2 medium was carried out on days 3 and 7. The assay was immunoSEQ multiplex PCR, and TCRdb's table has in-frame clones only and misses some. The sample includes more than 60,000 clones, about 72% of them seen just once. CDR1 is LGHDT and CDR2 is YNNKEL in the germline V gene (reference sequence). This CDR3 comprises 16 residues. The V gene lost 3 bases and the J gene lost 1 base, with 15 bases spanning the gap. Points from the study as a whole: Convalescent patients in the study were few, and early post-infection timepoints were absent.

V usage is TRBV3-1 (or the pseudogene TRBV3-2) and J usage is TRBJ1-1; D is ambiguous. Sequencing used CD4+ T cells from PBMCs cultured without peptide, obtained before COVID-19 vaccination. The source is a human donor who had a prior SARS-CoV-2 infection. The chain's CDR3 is CASSHGWWRQNTEAFF. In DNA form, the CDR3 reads TGTGCCAGCAGCCATGGCTGGTGGAGACAGAACACTGAAGCTTTCTTT.